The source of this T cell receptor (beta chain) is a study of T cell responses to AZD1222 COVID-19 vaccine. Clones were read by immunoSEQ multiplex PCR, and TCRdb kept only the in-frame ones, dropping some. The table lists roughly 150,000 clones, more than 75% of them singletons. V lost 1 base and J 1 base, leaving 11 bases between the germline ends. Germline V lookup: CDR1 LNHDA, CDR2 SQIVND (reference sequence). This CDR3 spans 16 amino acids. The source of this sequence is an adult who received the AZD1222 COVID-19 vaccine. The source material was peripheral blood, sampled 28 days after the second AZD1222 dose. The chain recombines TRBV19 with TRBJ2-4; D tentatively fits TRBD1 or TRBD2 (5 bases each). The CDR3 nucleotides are TGTGCCAGTAGTATAGGAGGGGCGCAGGCCAAAAACATTCAGTACTTC. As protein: CASSIGGAQAKNIQYF.